Given below is one T cell receptor beta chain in context. Germline V gives CDR1 MNHNS, CDR2 SASEGT. Trimming removed 5 bases from V and 5 bases from J; junction bases left unmatched: 7. This CDR3 spans 15 amino acids. The data originate from a study of tumor-infiltrating lymphocytes in oesophageal squamous cell carcinoma. TCRdb ran MiXCR on the PCR reads and lists one entry per CDR3 protein. The table records approximately 12,000 distinct CDR3 sequences, under 55% of them present only once. Sequencing was done on a sample of normal esophageal tissue next to the tumor. The chain combines TRBV6-1 with TRBJ2-1; TRBD2 matches 9 bases. The clonotype was recovered from a male donor with esophageal squamous cell carcinoma. The CDR3 DNA sequence: TGTGCCAGCAGTTCACGGGGACTAGCCCACAATGAGCAGTTCTTC. This codes for CASSSRGLAHNEQFF.